The 27 T cell receptor beta chains reported below all come from one sample, sequenced in a study of shared clonotypes between healthy human individuals. Here immunoSEQ multiplex PCR was the method, and the copy in TCRdb shows in-frame clones only, minus some. Of about 2 million clones listed, about 95% are singletons. Selected positively for CCR7 and CD45RO-negative, naive CD8 cells excluded terminally differentiated effector memory CD45RA+ cells. Sequencing used naive CD8+ T cells sorted from blood. These receptors all stem from a man younger than 30 in good health.

This rearrangement joins TRBV6-5 to TRBJ2-7; D is undetermined. With 0 bases removed from V and 0 bases from J, the gap between germline ends came to 9 bases. Germline V gene data show CDR1 as MNHEY and CDR2 as SVGAGI. The CDR3 totals 15 residues. CDR3 region: CASSYSQLGSYEQYF. CDR3 sequence (DNA): TGTGCCAGCAGTTACTCCCAATTAGGCTCCTACGAGCAGTACTTC.

The chain is built from TRBV4-1 and TRBJ1-2; TRBD1 might be the D (5 bases). The CDR3 runs 16 residues. The V gene lost 1 base and the J gene lost 6 bases, with 18 bases spanning the gap. CDR1 MGHRA and CDR2 YSYEKL come from the germline V gene. CDR3 in amino acids: CASSQALTGPSNGYTF. CDR3 sequence (DNA): TGCGCCAGCAGCCAAGCACTAACAGGTCCAAGTAATGGCTACACCTTC.

This clone was seen only once. This sequence joins TRBV7-2 and TRBJ2-7; possibly TRBD2 for D (6 bases). The V end lost 5 bases, the J end lost 6 bases, and 20 bases lay between the germline ends. Germline CDR1 and CDR2: SGHTA and FQGNSA. This CDR3 comprises 15 residues. The CDR3 sequence: CASSHPGLLVSEQYF. The CDR3 nucleotides are TGTGCCAGCAGCCACCCGGGACTTTTAGTATCCGAGCAGTACTTC.

The chain joins TRBV7-9 to TRBJ2-2, with D perhaps matching TRBD2 (7 bases). V was pared by 1 base and J by 6 bases, with 18 bases between. In germline, CDR1 is SEHNR, CDR2 FQNEAQ (reference sequence). The CDR3 is made up of 17 amino acids. For the CDR3, the DNA is TGTGCCAGCAGCTTAGACGGGGGGCCCGGACCCGCCGGGGAGCTGTTTTTT. This codes for CASSLDGGPGPAGELFF.

This clone was found once. The chain uses TRBV28 and TRBJ1-5, with D uncertain. Germline V gene sequence: CDR1 MDHEN, CDR2 SYDVKM. V was trimmed by 6 bases and J by 3 bases, leaving 12 bases between them. The CDR3 contains 14 residues. DNA of the CDR3: TGTGCCAGCAGACCAGACCGTAACAATCAGCCCCAGCATTTT. This sequence encodes CASRPDRNNQPQHF.

V gene TRBV27 combines with J gene TRBJ2-7; possibly TRBD1 for D (6 bases). The CDR3 is made up of 15 amino acids. Germline CDR1 is MNHEY and CDR2 is SMNVEV (reference sequence). The V end was cut by 2 bases, the J end by 3 bases, with 14 bases between. Here the CDR3 reads CASSLGSGGIYEQYF. In nucleotides, the CDR3 is TGTGCCAGCAGTTTAGGCTCTGGGGGCATCTACGAGCAGTACTTC.

The chain links TRBV7-6 to TRBJ1-2; the match to TRBD1 covers 8 bases. This CDR3 has 13 residues. Germline V gene sequence: CDR1 SGHVS, CDR2 FNYEAQ. With 5 bases clipped from V and 4 bases from J, the junction kept 3 bases outside the gene matches. CDR3: CASSIGQGYGYTF. The CDR3 DNA is TGTGCCAGCAGCATAGGACAGGGCTATGGCTACACCTTC.

This chain connects TRBV28 to TRBJ1-6; D gene ambiguous. There are 15 residues in the CDR3. Germline V gene sequence: CDR1 MDHEN, CDR2 SYDVKM. Between the trimmed V and J ends, which lost 5 bases and 9 bases, there was a span of 17 bases. The CDR3: CASSPGPSQISPLHF. CDR3 nucleotide sequence: TGTGCCAGCAGTCCTGGGCCCAGCCAGATTTCACCCCTCCACTTT. Based on the CDR3 plus reference TRBV28 and TRBJ1-6, the full variable domain is DVKVTQSSRYLVKRTGEKVFLECVQDMDHENMFWYRQDPGLGLRLIYFSYDVKMKEKGDIPEGYSVSREKKERFSLILESASTNQTSMYLCASSPGPSQISPLHFGNGTRLTVT.

J is TRBJ2-1 and V is TRBV13; no clear D gene. CDR1 and CDR2 (germline): PRHDT, FYEKMQ (reference sequence). Trimming removed 4 bases at V and 4 bases at J, with 5 bases between. The CDR3 has 12 residues. The CDR3 region has the DNA TGTGCCAGCAGCTCCCCTTACAATGAGCAGTTCTTC. It is translated as CASSSPYNEQFF.

V and J are TRBV4-1 and TRBJ1-5; no firm D call. The germline V and J ends were trimmed by 1 base and 1 base, with 8 bases remaining between them. Per the germline V gene, CDR1 is MGHRA and CDR2 is YSYEKL. The CDR3 has 15 amino acids. The DNA of the CDR3 is TGCGCCAGCAGCCAAGGGCCTTCCAGCAATCAGCCCCAGCATTTT. Translating it yields CASSQGPSSNQPQHF.

The chain has TRBV7-9 and TRBJ2-1; a weak D match, TRBD2 (5 bases). This CDR3 has 16 residues. Deletions cut 5 bases from V and 0 bases from J, with 14 bases between. CDR1 SEHNR and CDR2 FQNEAQ come from the germline V gene (reference sequence). The CDR3 region is CASSKLVVSSYNEQFF. As DNA, the CDR3 is TGTGCCAGCAGCAAACTAGTGGTTAGCTCCTACAATGAGCAGTTCTTC.

The genes are TRBV9 and TRBJ2-5; D remains ambiguous. The CDR3 runs 14 residues. CDR1 SGDLS and CDR2 YYNGEE come from the germline V gene. Trimming removed 0 bases at V and 9 bases at J, with 15 bases between. The CDR3: CASSVDKETSPQYF. The CDR3 DNA follows: TGTGCCAGCAGCGTAGATAAAGAAACGAGCCCCCAGTACTTC.

The chain uses TRBV27 and TRBJ1-2, with TRBD1 matching over 8 bases. J was trimmed by 4 bases and V by 8 bases; bases with no gene match: 6. The germline gives CDR1 MNHEY, CDR2 SMNVEV (reference sequence). This CDR3 region has 13 residues. The CDR3 spells CASWEQGGYGYTF. DNA of the CDR3: TGTGCCAGCTGGGAACAGGGGGGCTATGGCTACACCTTC.

The chain uses TRBV29-1 and TRBJ2-2, with D perhaps TRBD2 (5 bases). The CDR3 covers 15 residues. The V gene's germline CDR1 is SQVTM and CDR2 ANQGSEA. With 3 bases removed from V and 0 bases from J, the gap between germline ends came to 11 bases. CDR3 loop: CSVDWTGSNTGELFF. DNA for the CDR3: TGCAGCGTTGACTGGACTGGTTCGAACACCGGGGAGCTGTTTTTT.

This clone was seen only once. The V call is TRBV4-1, the J call TRBJ1-1, with D unresolved. The CDR3 runs 14 residues. The germline V gene encodes CDR1 MGHRA and CDR2 YSYEKL. Trimming pared 4 bases from V and 1 base from J, leaving 10 bases between. CDR3 sequence (DNA): TGCGCCAGCAGCCCCAACGATCGGAACACTGAAGCTTTCTTT. Translating gives CASSPNDRNTEAFF.

For this clone: The same CDR3 can be traced to other DNA sequences in this sample. The chain links TRBV27 to TRBJ2-7, with D perhaps matching TRBD2 (7 bases). Germline CDR1 and CDR2: MNHEY and SMNVEV (reference sequence). This CDR3 contains 15 residues. V lost 3 bases, J lost 4 bases, and 16 bases lay in between. CDR3: CASSLGGGGWYEQYF. The CDR3 DNA is TGTGCCAGCAGTTTGGGAGGGGGTGGTTGGTACGAGCAGTACTTC.

This chain joins TRBV27 and TRBJ2-7; D is possibly TRBD2 (5 bases). Trimming took off 2 bases at V and 4 bases at J, with 12 bases between the two ends. Germline CDR1 is MNHEY and CDR2 is SMNVEV (reference sequence). The CDR3 is 14 amino acids. CDR3 in amino acids: CASSLKFSGYEQYF. DNA for the CDR3: TGTGCCAGCAGTTTAAAGTTCAGCGGATACGAGCAGTACTTC.

The J gene is TRBJ2-7, the V gene TRBV29-1, with D unresolved. The germline gives CDR1 SQVTM, CDR2 ANQGSEA. Trimming took off 2 bases at V and 2 bases at J, with 16 bases between the two ends. This CDR3 is built from 15 residues. This chain's CDR3 is CSVELVGSSTYEQYF. In nucleotides, the CDR3 is TGCAGCGTTGAACTAGTTGGGTCTTCAACCTACGAGCAGTACTTC.

In this sample, this clone turned up a few times. This CDR3 is also generated by other DNA sequences in the sample. The rearrangement uses TRBV19 and TRBJ2-7; 7 nucleotides match TRBD2. Per the germline V gene, CDR1 is LNHDA and CDR2 is SQIVND (reference sequence). The CDR3 is 15 amino acids. V shed 4 bases and J 0 bases; nucleotides not matched to a gene: 6. The CDR3 sequence is CASSTSGTGSYEQYF. CDR3 nucleotides: TGTGCCAGTAGTACTAGCGGCACCGGCTCCTACGAGCAGTACTTC.

This clone came up once. Possible read error: a much larger clone is one base away. Other DNA sequences of this sample code for an identical CDR3. J is TRBJ2-6 and V is TRBV6-5; no firm D call. Trimming pared 6 bases from V and 1 base from J, leaving 4 bases between. The CDR3 spans 13 residues. The germline V gene encodes CDR1 MNHEY and CDR2 SVGAGI. In nucleotides, the CDR3 is TGTGCCAGCAGCCTATCTGGGGCCAACGTCCTGACTTTC. Residues: CASSLSGANVLTF.

The chain recombines TRBV7-2 with TRBJ2-2; 12 nucleotides align to TRBD2. The CDR3 runs 15 residues. The J segment lost 7 bases and the V segment lost 9 bases, leaving 9 bases of the junction unmatched. Per germline, CDR1 SGHTA and CDR2 FQGNSA. CDR3 nucleotide sequence: TGTGCCAGGGGCCTAGCGGGAGGGGAGAGCGGGGAGCTGTTTTTT. It specifies CARGLAGGESGELFF. The full variable domain, rest sourced from reference TRBV7-2 and TRBJ2-2, is GAGVSQSPSNKVTEKGKDVELRCDPISGHTALYWYRQSLGQGLEFLIYFQGNSAPDKSGLPSDRFSAERTGGSVSTLTIQRTQQEDSAVYLCARGLAGGESGELFFGEGSRLTVL.

About this clone: Other nucleotide sequences in the sample specify the same CDR3. V usage is TRBV5-6 and J usage is TRBJ2-3; 15 nucleotides agree with TRBD2. Germline V CDR1 and CDR2: SGHDT, YYEEEE. Trimming cost V 4 bases and J 4 bases; bases outside gene matches: 4. CDR3 length equals 16 residues. The CDR3 spells CASSLGLAGGADTQYF. The CDR3 bases are TGTGCCAGCAGCCTAGGACTAGCGGGAGGGGCAGATACGCAGTATTTT.

V is TRBV11-2 and J is TRBJ2-3, with a possible D match to TRBD1 (6 bases). Germline CDR1 reads SGHAT; CDR2 reads FQNNGV. Trimming stripped 0 bases from V and 3 bases from J, with 7 bases between. The CDR3 extends over 14 amino acids. CDR3: CASSLEGATDTQYF. CDR3 sequence (DNA): TGTGCCAGCAGCTTAGAGGGGGCTACAGATACGCAGTATTTT.

The chain recombines TRBV4-1 with TRBJ2-7, with D perhaps TRBD2 (6 bases). With 1 base removed from V and 5 bases from J, the gap between germline ends came to 9 bases. The CDR3 runs 13 residues. The germline V gene encodes CDR1 MGHRA and CDR2 YSYEKL. In DNA form, the CDR3 reads TGCGCCAGCAGCCAAGTTAGGGAGGACGAGCAGTACTTC. Its protein is CASSQVREDEQYF.

The gene calls are TRBV29-1 and TRBJ1-2; 7 bases map to TRBD1. Germline V gene sequence: CDR1 SQVTM, CDR2 ANQGSEA. CDR3 size: 14 residues. J lost 1 base, V lost 7 bases, and 9 bases had no gene match. The DNA of the CDR3 is TGCAGCGCACCGACAGGGATTGTTAACTATGGCTACACCTTC. Translating it yields CSAPTGIVNYGYTF.

The rearrangement links TRBV5-1 to TRBJ1-6, with D possibly TRBD1 on 6 matching bases. CDR3 size: 14 residues. CDR1 is SGHRS, CDR2 YFSETQ, per germline. V gave up 4 bases and J gave up 15 bases, with 20 bases separating them. The DNA for the CDR3 is TGCGCCAGCAGCCCCGGGACAAGCCGTGTTGACCTCCACTTT. Translated, it gives CASSPGTSRVDLHF.

The chain links TRBV4-3 to TRBJ1-4, with D hard to call. The CDR3 consists of 16 residues. The germline V and J ends were trimmed by 0 bases and 6 bases, with 14 bases remaining between them. Germline V gene data show CDR1 as LGHNA and CDR2 as YSLEER. CDR3 sequence (DNA): TGCGCCAGCAGCCAAGAGAGGTCCCCTATGGATGAAAAACTGTTTTTT. It codes for CASSQERSPMDEKLFF.